This T cell receptor beta chain was recovered during a study of glioma-infiltrating T cells. The CDR3 is 15 amino acids. Germline V gene lookup returns CDR1 KGHSH and CDR2 LQKENI. V was shortened by 6 bases and J by 0 bases, with 12 bases between the two germline ends. Using RNA template, CDR3s of TCR alpha and beta were amplified with iRepertoire arm-PCR. TCRdb processed the multiplex PCR reads anew with MiXCR; each CDR3 protein has one entry. Among roughly 350,000 distinct CDR3 sequences listed, 41% were seen once. The TCR was taken from a human donor with low-grade glioma or glioblastoma, undergoing nonglioma brain surgery, or in good health (not recorded which). The specimen sequenced was glioma tissue, nonneoplastic brain tissue, or PBMCs (not recorded which). The chain is built from TRBV18 and TRBJ1-3, with unresolved D. CDR3: CASSPNGNSGNTIYF. The CDR3 region has the DNA TGTGCCAGCTCGCCGAATGGAAACTCTGGAAACACCATATATTTT.